Below, 11 T cell receptor beta chains from the same sample are listed, as sequenced in a study of CD8 T cells in Susac syndrome. With random hexamers, reverse transcription was performed on about 0.45 to 1 ug of RNA. Each CDR3 protein gets one entry after TCRdb re-called the immunoSEQ multiplex PCR reads with MiXCR. The sample lists around 170,000 distinct CDR3 sequences; around 96% were seen once. The specimen sequenced was CD8+ T cells from PBMCs. Every receptor here comes from a human donor with multiple sclerosis.

This clonotype has just one count. This CDR3 is CASSPTRTSYNEQFF. The DNA for the CDR3 is TGTGCCAGCAGCCCAACTCGAACTTCCTACAATGAGCAGTTCTTC. The chain has TRBV7-9 and TRBJ2-1, with D unclear. The CDR3 consists of 15 residues. The V end was cut by 5 bases, the J end by 1 base, with 12 bases between. Germline CDR1 SEHNR, CDR2 FQNEAQ (reference sequence). Using reference TRBV7-9 and TRBJ2-1 for the parts outside the CDR3, the full variable domain is DTGVSQNPRHKITKRGQNVTFRCDPISEHNRLYWYRQTLGQGPEFLTYFQNEAQLEKSRLLSDRFSAERPKGSFSTLEIQRTEQGDSAMYLCASSPTRTSYNEQFFGPGTRLTVL.

This sequence joins TRBV29-1 and TRBJ2-5; the D gene is possibly TRBD2 (5 bases). This CDR3 has 14 residues. V was clipped by 5 bases and J by 3 bases, with 16 bases between them. Germline CDR1 SQVTM, CDR2 ANQGSEA. CDR3 sequence: CSVYHPDWEETQYF. For the CDR3, the DNA is TGCAGCGTTTATCATCCGGACTGGGAAGAGACCCAGTACTTC.

The rearrangement joins TRBV30 to TRBJ1-1; D is possibly TRBD1 (5 bases). CDR1 is GTSNPN and CDR2 is SVGIG in the germline V gene (reference sequence). CDR3 length: 12 residues. Trimming stripped 5 bases from V and 3 bases from J, with 10 bases between. CDR3 DNA: TGTGCCTGGTTATCAGGGTACACTGAAGCTTTCTTT. It translates to CAWLSGYTEAFF.

This chain links TRBV12-3 or TRBV12-4 with TRBJ2-2, with 8 bases lining up with TRBD1. J gave up 4 bases and V 5 bases, and 6 bases lay outside the gene matches. The CDR3 is 15 amino acids. Written as DNA, the CDR3 is TGTGCCAGCAGTCCACAGACAGGGGTCACCGGGGAGCTGTTTTTT. This sequence encodes CASSPQTGVTGELFF.

This chain joins TRBV15 and TRBJ1-4; perhaps TRBD1 as D (6 bases). Germline-derived CDR1 and CDR2 are LNHNV and YYDKDF (reference sequence). The CDR3 spans 15 residues. Deletions cut 1 base from V and 5 bases from J, with 11 bases between. CDR3 sequence: CATSRAQGWNEKLFF. The CDR3 DNA reads as TGTGCCACCAGCAGAGCACAGGGTTGGAATGAAAAACTGTTTTTT.

The gene calls are TRBV24-1 and TRBJ1-5; a weak D match, TRBD1 (5 bases). This CDR3 is built from 14 residues. Germline CDR1 and CDR2: KGHDR and SFDVKD. V gave up 3 bases and J gave up 3 bases, with 8 bases separating them. The CDR3: CATSDGHNNQPQHF. The CDR3 DNA sequence: TGTGCCACCAGTGATGGACACAACAATCAGCCCCAGCATTTT.

The rearrangement links TRBV27 to TRBJ2-2; no clear D. Trimming removed 7 bases from V and 5 bases from J, with 8 bases in between. There are 12 residues in the CDR3. Germline V gene sequence: CDR1 MNHEY, CDR2 SMNVEV (reference sequence). The CDR3 DNA follows: TGTGCCAGCACTAAAGAGACCGGGGAGCTGTTTTTT. Amino acid sequence: CASTKETGELFF.

This clonotype was picked up one time. V and J are TRBV27 and TRBJ1-2; 9 bases are shared with TRBD1. Germline assignment: CDR1 MNHEY and CDR2 SMNVEV (reference sequence). The junction had 5 bases not matched to a gene; V was cut back by 5 bases and J by 4 bases. CDR3 length: 14 residues. The CDR3 DNA is TGTGCCAGCAGTGCCCAGACAGGGGGCTATGGCTACACCTTC. Translating gives CASSAQTGGYGYTF.

J is TRBJ2-7 and V is TRBV28; the D is unclear. Germline V gene lookup returns CDR1 MDHEN and CDR2 SYDVKM. V was shortened by 5 bases and J by 4 bases, with 15 bases between the two germline ends. The CDR3 spans 14 residues. The CDR3 protein is CASSPLAPRYEQYF. DNA of the CDR3: TGTGCCAGCAGTCCATTAGCACCGCGGTACGAGCAGTACTTC.

The CDR3 spells CASSGVGREHEQYF. In DNA form, the CDR3 reads TGTGCCAGCAGTGGGGTTGGACGGGAACACGAGCAGTACTTC. V and J are TRBV12-3 or TRBV12-4 and TRBJ2-7; D may be TRBD2 (5 bases). Trimming cost V 5 bases and J 5 bases, with 16 bases left between them. CDR3 length: 14 amino acids.

The chain carries TRBV7-3 and TRBJ1-1; unclear D gene. CDR3 length equals 13 residues. Germline-derived CDR1 and CDR2 are SGHTA and FQGTGA. The V end lost 5 bases, the J end lost 3 bases, and 10 bases lay between the germline ends. In nucleotides, the CDR3 is TGTGCCAGCAGCGCCCAAGGACACACTGAAGCTTTCTTT. Translating gives CASSAQGHTEAFF.